The 5 T cell receptor beta chains reported below all come from one sample, sequenced in a study of control samples from healthy donors and cancer patients. Measured with immunoSEQ multiplex PCR; TCRdb has only the in-frame clones, and not every one. The table has almost 85,000 clones, roughly 84% seen once. Sequenced sample: PBMCs. These receptors were collected from a man aged 55 to 70 with head and neck cancer.

This clone is medium-sized in the sample. The chain uses TRBV5-6 and TRBJ2-7; the D is unclear. Germline-derived CDR1 and CDR2 are SGHDT and YYEEEE. Trimming took 0 bases from V and 5 from J, leaving 15 bases between them. This CDR3 is 15 amino acids long. CDR3 sequence reads: CASSLGGRPPHEQYF. The CDR3 DNA reads TGTGCCAGCAGCTTGGGGGGAAGACCACCCCACGAGCAGTACTTC.

The V gene is TRBV27, the J gene TRBJ2-7, with TRBD2 matching over 8 bases. The CDR3 sequence is 15 residues long. Per the germline V gene, CDR1 is MNHEY and CDR2 is SMNVEV (reference sequence). The junction had 8 bases not matched to a gene; V was cut back by 5 bases and J by 2 bases. DNA of the CDR3: TGTGCCAGCAGTCCGAGGGGTAGCGGGACCTACGAGCAGTACTTC. It is translated as CASSPRGSGTYEQYF.

A few counts support this clone. The chain combines TRBV19 with TRBJ1-5; no clear D. This CDR3 contains 15 residues. Germline V CDR1 and CDR2: LNHDA, SQIVND (reference sequence). V lost 4 bases to trimming and J lost 0 bases, with 10 bases between them. The CDR3 is CASSTSMFSNQPQHF. CDR3 nucleotide sequence: TGTGCCAGTAGTACGAGTATGTTTAGCAATCAGCCCCAGCATTTT.

J is TRBJ2-1 and V is TRBV9, with 9 bases identical to TRBD2. The CDR3 covers 14 residues. CDR1 and CDR2 from the germline V gene are SGDLS and YYNGEE. With V trimmed by 4 bases and J by 10 bases, 9 bases remained unmatched. CDR3 region: CASSLGGLAREQFF. The DNA for the CDR3 is TGTGCCAGCAGCCTTGGGGGACTAGCTAGAGAGCAGTTCTTC.

This chain links TRBV27 with TRBJ2-1, with D possibly being TRBD2 (6 bases). The length of the CDR3 is 17 residues. V dropped 5 bases and J dropped 5 bases, with 22 bases sitting between them. Germline assignment: CDR1 MNHEY and CDR2 SMNVEV (reference sequence). The DNA of the CDR3 is TGTGCCAGCAGTCATACCGTTTTGGGGGAGGCCAACAATGAGCAGTTCTTC. This sequence encodes CASSHTVLGEANNEQFF.